Listed here are 25 T cell receptor beta chains from one sample, sequenced in a study of T cell responses to AZD1222 COVID-19 vaccine. Sequencing used immunoSEQ multiplex PCR; TCRdb keeps in-frame clones, though not all of them. The sample has about 54,000 clones, 70% to 90% seen once. The sample in question was peripheral blood, obtained on day 0 of AZD1222 vaccination. The receptors were gathered from an adult in good health.

The V gene is TRBV2, the J gene TRBJ1-5; TRBD1 agrees at 8 bases. V was clipped by 6 bases and J by 2 bases; unmatched bases: 9. Germline loops: CDR1 SNHLY, CDR2 FYNNEI. The CDR3 runs to 16 residues. CDR3 coding DNA: TGTGCCAGCAGCGAGCAGGACAGGGCTGGCAATCAGCCCCAGCATTTT. Translation gives CASSEQDRAGNQPQHF.

In DNA, the CDR3 is TGCGCCAGCAGTGAGGTCGGGGGAGAAGAGACCCAGTACTTC. Protein: CASSEVGGEETQYF. The chain uses TRBV10-2 and TRBJ2-5, with a possible D match to TRBD2 (6 bases). Germline assignment: CDR1 WSHSY and CDR2 SAAADI. CDR3 size: 14 residues. V dropped 2 bases and J dropped 3 bases, with 10 bases sitting between them.

J is TRBJ1-3 and V is TRBV7-2; D is ambiguous. Between the trimmed V and J ends, which lost 5 bases and 0 bases, there was a span of 5 bases. This CDR3 has 13 residues. CDR1 and CDR2 (germline): SGHTA, FQGNSA. The CDR3 sequence: CASSTDSGNTIYF. CDR3 DNA: TGTGCCAGCAGCACGGACTCTGGAAACACCATATATTTT.

The chain links TRBV5-1 to TRBJ2-1; possibly TRBD2 for D (5 bases). Germline-derived CDR1 and CDR2 are SGHRS and YFSETQ. V was cut by 2 bases and J by 7 bases, with 16 bases left in between. The CDR3 spans 15 residues. The CDR3 protein is CASSFREGFGNEQFF. The CDR3 bases are TGCGCCAGCAGCTTCCGGGAAGGTTTTGGGAATGAGCAGTTCTTC.

V gene TRBV9 combines with J gene TRBJ2-3, with TRBD2 identical over 12 bases. CDR1 and CDR2 (germline): SGDLS, YYNGEE. This CDR3 is 16 amino acids long. V lost 4 bases to trimming and J lost 4 bases; unmatched junction nucleotides: 7. CDR3 loop: CASSPRTSGTADTQYF. The CDR3 region has the DNA TGTGCCAGCAGCCCGAGGACTAGCGGGACCGCAGATACGCAGTATTTT.

The chain links TRBV19 to TRBJ2-1; either TRBD1 or TRBD2 may fit D (5 bases each). V was pared by 8 bases and J by 4 bases, with 18 bases between. CDR3 length: 15 amino acids. Germline V CDR1 and CDR2: LNHDA, SQIVND (reference sequence). CDR3 region: CASVYWGPGYNEQFF. Here the CDR3 DNA reads TGTGCCAGTGTTTACTGGGGCCCGGGGTACAATGAGCAGTTCTTC.

The chain combines TRBV19 with TRBJ2-1; no clear D. Trimming stripped 2 bases from V and 9 bases from J, with 26 bases between. Germline values: CDR1 LNHDA, CDR2 SQIVND (reference sequence). The CDR3 contains 18 residues. For the CDR3, the DNA is TGTGCCAGTAGTATAAACGGCTTGCAAGGAGTCCGTTTCGGTGAGCAGTTCTTC. This encodes CASSINGLQGVRFGEQFF.

In the case of this clone: The sample contains more than one DNA sequence encoding this CDR3. V is TRBV5-1 and J is TRBJ1-1; tentative D call: TRBD1 (5 bases). V lost 0 bases and J 2 bases, leaving 8 bases between the germline ends. The CDR3 covers 14 residues. The germline V gene has CDR1 SGHRS and CDR2 YFSETQ. The CDR3 is CASSLEGSNTEAFF. The CDR3 DNA follows: TGCGCCAGCAGCTTGGAGGGGAGCAACACTGAAGCTTTCTTT.

The V gene is TRBV1, the J gene TRBJ2-1; the DNA was not compared with TRBD2, the D call given in the table. TRBV1 has pseudogene status. The CDR3 has 23 amino acids. The chain's CDR3 is CTSSQDEGSPLAGGRRYYNEQFF. In nucleotides, the CDR3 is TGCACCAGCAGCCAAGATGAAGGGTCGCCACTAGCGGGAGGGCGGCGCTACTACAATGAGCAGTTCTTC.

This clone was seen more than once but under ten times. The chain combines TRBV6-2 or TRBV6-3 with TRBJ2-7; 10 bases are shared with TRBD1. The germline gives CDR1 MNHEY, CDR2 SVGEGT. This CDR3 comprises 15 residues. The trim removed 5 bases at V and 3 bases at J, leaving 7 bases unmatched. CDR3 amino acids: CASSSDRGQSYEQYF. The CDR3 DNA sequence: TGTGCCAGCAGTAGCGACAGGGGGCAGAGCTACGAGCAGTACTTC.

V and J are TRBV27 and TRBJ2-5; either TRBD1 or TRBD2 may supply D (5 bases each). Trimming removed 4 bases at V and 7 bases at J, with 13 bases between. The CDR3 extends over 13 amino acids. Germline CDR1 reads MNHEY; CDR2 reads SMNVEV (reference sequence). In nucleotides, the CDR3 is TGTGCCAGCAGTTCGGGGATTAGGGGGACCCAGTACTTC. This sequence encodes CASSSGIRGTQYF.

This chain connects TRBV6-5 to TRBJ2-7, with D possibly being TRBD1 (6 bases). There are 13 residues in the CDR3. V lost 6 bases to trimming and J lost 3 bases, with 12 bases between them. The germline CDR1 and CDR2 sequences are MNHEY and SVGAGI. This CDR3 is CASRRDNLYEQYF. The CDR3 region has the DNA TGTGCCAGCAGAAGGGACAACCTCTACGAGCAGTACTTC.

V gene TRBV6-5 combines with J gene TRBJ2-7; D is perhaps TRBD1 (6 bases). Germline V gives CDR1 MNHEY, CDR2 SVGAGI. The CDR3 length is 14 residues. Trimming pared 6 bases from V and 6 bases from J, leaving 18 bases between. The CDR3: CASRTWQGNGEQYF. The CDR3 DNA is TGTGCCAGCAGAACATGGCAGGGGAACGGCGAGCAGTACTTC.

This chain uses TRBV7-8 with TRBJ2-5; D might be TRBD2 (5 bases). The germline gives CDR1 SGHVS, CDR2 FQNEAQ. The CDR3 loop spans 14 amino acids. The V and J ends lost 1 base and 5 bases respectively, with 11 bases between them. CDR3 bases: TGTGCCAGCAGCTTAGTCCCTAGCCGTGAGACCCAGTACTTC. It codes for CASSLVPSRETQYF.

This chain uses TRBV29-1 with TRBJ2-2; D possibly corresponds to TRBD1 (6 bases). Germline V gene lookup returns CDR1 SQVTM and CDR2 ANQGSEA. The CDR3 is 13 amino acids. V was cut by 7 bases and J by 6 bases, with 15 bases left in between. In DNA, the CDR3 is TGCAGCGCAGGAGCGACAGGAGCCGGGGAGCTGTTTTTT. Protein product: CSAGATGAGELFF.

The rearrangement joins TRBV19 to TRBJ1-5; 8 bases line up with TRBD1. From germline, CDR1 is LNHDA and CDR2 SQIVND (reference sequence). The CDR3 is 14 residues long. After removal of 4 bases from V and 4 bases from J, the junction contained 3 bases not matched to a gene. The CDR3 spells CASSKQGGNQPQHF. Written as DNA, the CDR3 is TGTGCCAGTAGTAAACAGGGGGGGAATCAGCCCCAGCATTTT. Together with reference TRBV19 and TRBJ1-5, the CDR3 gives the full variable domain: DGGITQSPKYLFRKEGQNVTLSCEQNLNHDAMYWYRQDPGQGLRLIYYSQIVNDFQKGDIAEGYSVSREKKESFPLTVTSAQKNPTAFYLCASSKQGGNQPQHFGDGTRLSIL.

This sequence joins TRBV14 and TRBJ2-3; no reliable D call. Trimming stripped 4 bases from V and 1 base from J, with 9 bases between. This CDR3 has 14 amino acids. Germline values: CDR1 SGHDN, CDR2 FVKESK. The chain's CDR3 is CASSPWQGTDTQYF. The CDR3 region has the DNA TGTGCCAGCAGCCCCTGGCAGGGCACAGATACGCAGTATTTT.

J is TRBJ2-1 and V is TRBV4-1, with D tentatively TRBD1 or TRBD2 (5 bases each). The CDR3 has 15 residues. Deletions cut 1 base from V and 2 bases from J, with 9 bases between. Germline V lookup: CDR1 MGHRA, CDR2 YSYEKL. The CDR3 loop is CASSQAQGAYNEQFF. The CDR3 DNA reads TGCGCCAGCAGCCAAGCCCAGGGAGCCTACAATGAGCAGTTCTTC.

The chain is built from TRBV9 and TRBJ1-1; D is possibly TRBD1 (5 bases). Germline CDR1 is SGDLS and CDR2 is YYNGEE. There are 13 residues in the CDR3. Trimming shortened V by 1 base and J by 7 bases, and 11 bases separated the two germline ends. The CDR3 protein is CASSVTAGGEAFF. As DNA, the CDR3 is TGTGCCAGCAGCGTAACCGCCGGGGGTGAAGCTTTCTTT. Complete variable domain (other parts from reference TRBV9 and TRBJ1-1): DSGVTQTPKHLITATGQRVTLRCSPRSGDLSVYWYQQSLDQGLQFLIQYYNGEERAKGNILERFSAQQFPDLHSELNLSSLELGDSALYFCASSVTAGGEAFFGQGTRLTVV.

The chain couples TRBV12-3 or TRBV12-4 to TRBJ2-7, with a weak D call TRBD1 (5 bases). The CDR3 runs 13 residues. The V and J ends lost 1 base and 1 base respectively, with 5 bases between them. The CDR3 loop is CASSLGQSYEQYF. CDR3 nucleotides: TGTGCCAGCAGTTTAGGACAGTCCTACGAGCAGTACTTC.

The gene calls are TRBV27 and TRBJ2-7; 9 positions agree with TRBD2. In germline, CDR1 is MNHEY, CDR2 SMNVEV (reference sequence). J was trimmed by 3 bases and V by 5 bases; bases with no gene match: 8. The CDR3 spans 15 residues. The CDR3 sequence is CASSATSGIDYEQYF. CDR3 bases: TGTGCCAGCAGTGCGACTAGCGGTATTGACTACGAGCAGTACTTC.

The rearrangement links TRBV30 to TRBJ1-1; D is possibly TRBD1 (5 bases). The CDR3 has 15 amino acids. Germline V gene data show CDR1 as GTSNPN and CDR2 as SVGIG (reference sequence). Trimming took 3 bases from V and 8 from J, leaving 22 bases between them. The chain's CDR3 is CAWRAWDSAWREAFF. Here the CDR3 DNA reads TGTGCCTGGAGGGCCTGGGACTCAGCCTGGCGCGAAGCTTTCTTT.

The chain has TRBV28 and TRBJ2-5; TRBD1 is a possible D gene (7 bases). The CDR3 extends over 16 amino acids. Trimming took 7 bases from V and 5 from J, leaving 23 bases between them. Per the germline V gene, CDR1 is MDHEN and CDR2 is SYDVKM. This CDR3 reads CASIQGGVGWSETQYF. Here the CDR3 DNA reads TGTGCCAGCATCCAGGGGGGCGTTGGGTGGTCGGAGACCCAGTACTTC.

V gene TRBV24-1 combines with J gene TRBJ2-1; 11 bases match TRBD1. Germline assignment: CDR1 KGHDR and CDR2 SFDVKD. The CDR3 contains 15 residues. The V gene end was trimmed by 4 bases and the J gene end by 9 bases; junction bases not matched to a gene: 7. In DNA, the CDR3 is TGTGCCACCAGTGACACGGGACAGGGGGTGGGTGAGCAGTTCTTC. Encoded protein: CATSDTGQGVGEQFF.

V usage is TRBV5-1 and J usage is TRBJ2-1; D is possibly TRBD2 (6 bases). V lost 0 bases, J lost 0 bases, and 7 bases lay in between. The germline V gene has CDR1 SGHRS and CDR2 YFSETQ. CDR3 length: 15 amino acids. The CDR3 nucleotides are TGCGCCAGCAGCTTGGCCGGGAGCTCCTACAATGAGCAGTTCTTC. Encoded protein: CASSLAGSSYNEQFF.